What follows describes a single T cell receptor beta chain. The target antigen is unknown. This sample is part of a study of T cell responses to AZD1222 COVID-19 vaccine. Overall study results and limits: Increased Spike-specific TCR breadth and depth were observed after two AZD1222 doses. The donors showed a predominance of white British ancestry and of females, with possible underestimation of clonal diversity.

Whether given at about 4 or about 12 weeks, second doses were pooled. The germline gives CDR1 MNHEY, CDR2 SMNVEV (reference sequence). CDR3 length: 13 residues. Trimming shortened V by 4 bases and J by 3 bases, and 4 bases separated the two germline ends. Method: immunoSEQ multiplex PCR; TCRdb's copy keeps in-frame clones and lacks some. The sample records about 110,000 clones, 92% being singletons. Sequencing was performed on peripheral blood, taken 28 days after the second AZD1222 dose. The TCR was taken from an adult who received the AZD1222 COVID-19 vaccine. The chain has TRBV27 and TRBJ1-6, with D unresolved. The chain's CDR3 is CASSWGYNSPLHF. CDR3 nucleotides: TGTGCCAGCAGTTGGGGCTATAATTCACCCCTCCACTTT.